These 17 T cell receptor beta chains were all obtained from the same sample, sequenced in a study of T cells in Graves' hyperthyroidism and ophthalmopathy. The TCR beta CDR3 regions underwent amplification using RNA transcripts as the source. First-round RT-PCR targeting the TCR CDR3 was performed with the HTBI primer set. TCRdb re-called the multiplex PCR reads through MiXCR, storing one row per CDR3 protein. Of some 440,000 distinct CDR3 sequences listed, approximately 15% were seen once; the top ten hold 7.5% to 9%. The material sequenced was blood. The receptors here all came from a woman between 18 and 29 years old with Graves' hyperthyroidism.

This clonotype was seen only a few times. V is TRBV11-3 and J is TRBJ2-2; D is uncertain. The CDR3 contains 15 residues. Per the germline V gene, CDR1 is SGHNT and CDR2 is YENEEA. Trimming shortened V by 0 bases and J by 4 bases, and 9 bases separated the two germline ends. As DNA, the CDR3 is TGTGCCAGCAGCTTAGAGGGTCTGGGCACCGGGGAGCTGTTTTTT. Translating gives CASSLEGLGTGELFF.

This clonotype appeared many times. V gene TRBV7-9 combines with J gene TRBJ2-7; D is perhaps TRBD2 (6 bases). This CDR3 region has 14 residues. CDR1 is SEHNR, CDR2 FQNEAQ, per germline (reference sequence). V was shortened by 0 bases and J by 5 bases, with 11 bases between the two germline ends. CDR3 residues: CASSLAAGGNEQYF. CDR3 bases: TGTGCCAGCAGCTTAGCGGCAGGCGGGAACGAGCAGTACTTC.

As concerns this clonotype: Given a much more abundant clone one base away, this may be a read error. This chain links TRBV3-1 with TRBJ2-1; D not resolved. This CDR3 spans 12 amino acids. CDR1 and CDR2 from the germline V gene are LGHDT and YNNKEL (reference sequence). This chain's CDR3 is CAGSQDRDEQFF. The CDR3 nucleotides are TGTGCCGGCAGCCAAGATCGAGATGAGCAGTTCTTC.

This clonotype was seen repeatedly, ten times or more. The chain links TRBV5-1 to TRBJ2-1, with TRBD1 matching 7 bases. Trimming cost V 5 bases and J 1 base; bases outside gene matches: 6. CDR3 length: 15 residues. Germline CDR1 is SGHRS and CDR2 is YFSETQ. CDR3 sequence reads: CASSFRTGSYNEQFF. CDR3 sequence (DNA): TGCGCCAGCAGTTTCCGGACAGGTTCCTACAATGAGCAGTTCTTC.

This clonotype was seen at least ten times. The rearrangement links TRBV18 to TRBJ1-2; no definite D call. The CDR3 spans 14 residues. Germline V lookup: CDR1 KGHSH, CDR2 LQKENI. Deletions cut 0 bases from V and 3 bases from J, with 8 bases between. In DNA form, the CDR3 reads TGTGCCAGCTCACCACCCCCGGGCGACTATGGCTACACCTTC. Translated, it gives CASSPPPGDYGYTF.

Many counts were recorded for this clonotype. The chain couples TRBV7-2 to TRBJ2-2; 11 bases line up with TRBD2. Germline V gives CDR1 SGHTA, CDR2 FQGNSA. The ends lost 5 bases at V and 7 bases at J; junction bases unmatched: 9. The CDR3 is 16 residues long. The CDR3 sequence: CASSPTGTSGSGELFF. CDR3 coding DNA: TGTGCCAGCAGCCCTACCGGGACTAGCGGCAGCGGGGAGCTGTTTTTT.

This clonotype was picked up many times. The chain joins TRBV7-2 to TRBJ1-1; D is perhaps TRBD1 (5 bases). This CDR3 has 12 residues. Looked up from germline, CDR1 is SGHTA and CDR2 is FQGNSA. Trimming removed 7 bases from V and 3 bases from J, with 9 bases in between. CDR3 sequence (DNA): TGTGCCAGCATCCGACAGTACACTGAAGCTTTCTTT. Encoded protein: CASIRQYTEAFF.

In its sample, this clonotype was seen many times. One base away lies a much larger clone, so this may be a sequencing read error. This chain joins TRBV2 and TRBJ2-1; TRBD1 matches 7 bases. The germline V gene encodes CDR1 SNHLY and CDR2 FYNNEI. This CDR3 is 14 amino acids long. The CDR3 reads CASRTGFAYSEQFF. Written as DNA, the CDR3 is TGTGCCAGCAGGACAGGGTTCGCCTACAGTGAGCAGTTCTTC.

On this clonotype: One junction end disagrees with the germline gene, perhaps due to a read error. V is TRBV2 and J is TRBJ1-4; no firm D call. Germline values: CDR1 SNHLY, CDR2 FYNNEI. There are 14 residues in the CDR3. The CDR3: CANSESRAGEKLLF. The CDR3 DNA sequence: TGTGCCAACAGTGAATCGAGAGCAGGTGAAAAACTGCTTTTT.

This clonotype was seen a few times. The V and J genes are TRBV19 and TRBJ1-2; D call uncertain. Germline V gives CDR1 LNHDA, CDR2 SQIVND (reference sequence). The CDR3 sequence is 14 residues long. Trimming pared 0 bases from V and 3 bases from J, leaving 8 bases between. The CDR3 loop reads CASSIEGRYYGYTF. CDR3 bases: TGTGCCAGTAGTATAGAGGGAAGGTACTATGGCTACACCTTC.

This clonotype has only a few counts. This chain connects TRBV30 to TRBJ1-5; the D gene is possibly TRBD1 (5 bases). The CDR3 is made up of 15 amino acids. V was trimmed by 0 bases and J by 0 bases, leaving 9 bases between them. Germline V lookup: CDR1 GTSNPN, CDR2 SVGIG (reference sequence). CDR3 sequence: CAWSVRGLSNQPQHF. The DNA for the CDR3 is TGTGCCTGGAGTGTACGGGGACTTAGCAATCAGCCCCAGCATTTT.

There are many counts of this clonotype. This chain links TRBV9 with TRBJ2-7; D gene uncertain. The V and J ends lost 3 bases and 2 bases respectively, with 21 bases between them. Germline values: CDR1 SGDLS, CDR2 YYNGEE. CDR3 size: 17 residues. The CDR3 nucleotides read TGTGCCAGCAGCGACCCCCTGACGGCGACCTCCCCCTACGAGCAGTACTTC. Translating it yields CASSDPLTATSPYEQYF.

This clonotype was detected ten times or more. The chain recombines TRBV5-6 with TRBJ2-5; D not certain. The CDR3 loop spans 12 amino acids. V gave up 4 bases and J gave up 5 bases, with 9 bases separating them. CDR1 is SGHDT and CDR2 is YYEEEE in the germline V gene. CDR3 in amino acids: CASSLQVETQYF. In DNA form, the CDR3 reads TGTGCCAGCAGCCTCCAAGTGGAGACCCAGTACTTC.

This clonotype was seen many times. The rearrangement uses TRBV5-1 and TRBJ1-2; a weak D match, TRBD1 (6 bases). Trimming took off 0 bases at V and 8 bases at J, with 17 bases between the two ends. Germline-derived CDR1 and CDR2 are SGHRS and YFSETQ. The CDR3 sequence is 15 residues long. The CDR3 region has the DNA TGCGCCAGCAGCTTGGAAGGGGGGGTAAACGGAGGCTACACCTTC. Its protein is CASSLEGGVNGGYTF.

This clonotype was observed many times. The rearrangement joins TRBV20-1 to TRBJ1-1; perhaps TRBD1 as D (5 bases). The CDR3 length is 14 residues. Germline values: CDR1 DFQATT, CDR2 SNEGSKA (reference sequence). Trimming took 0 bases from V and 4 from J, leaving 12 bases between them. The CDR3 reads CSARETGGGTEAFF. The CDR3 DNA reads TGCAGTGCTAGAGAGACGGGGGGTGGCACTGAAGCTTTCTTT.

The table lists this clonotype with many counts. This chain uses TRBV5-1 with TRBJ1-1, with TRBD1 matching 7 bases. CDR1 is SGHRS, CDR2 YFSETQ, per germline. CDR3 length equals 16 residues. The J segment lost 0 bases and the V segment lost 0 bases, leaving 5 bases of the junction unmatched. The DNA for the CDR3 is TGCGCCAGCAGCTTGGGACGGACAGGCATGAACACTGAAGCTTTCTTT. Protein sequence: CASSLGRTGMNTEAFF.

The J gene is TRBJ2-1, the V gene TRBV5-1, with 10 bases aligning to TRBD1. There are 15 residues in the CDR3. CDR1 is SGHRS and CDR2 is YFSETQ in the germline V gene. V dropped 4 bases and J dropped 6; count of bases not matched to a gene: 7. The CDR3 protein is CASSAGTGAFNEQFF. Here the CDR3 DNA reads TGCGCCAGCAGCGCCGGGACAGGGGCTTTCAATGAGCAGTTCTTC. Together with reference TRBV5-1 and TRBJ2-1, the CDR3 gives the full variable domain: KAGVTQTPRYLIKTRGQQVTLSCSPISGHRSVSWYQQTPGQGLQFLFEYFSETQRNKGNFPGRFSGRQFSNSRSEMNVSTLELGDSALYLCASSAGTGAFNEQFFGPGTRLTVL.